The next 18 T cell receptor beta chains were all read from a single sample in a study of response to subunit inactivated influenza vaccine (dated by TCRdb to the late 2010s). The method behind the library was RT-PCR. Instrument used: Illumina HiSeq 2500. Using fastp at Q25 and MiXCR, TCRdb reprocessed the public reads and kept productive beta chains. Rows are unified per CDR3 protein, each entry keeping the most common DNA and genes. The sample table holds about 540,000 distinct CDR3 sequences, of which less than 15% were seen once. Jointly, the top ten make up 11% of the sample. The sequencing here drew on PBMCs from blood, taken approximately 13 days after vaccination. The receptor source for this set is a man over 45 who received an inactivated influenza vaccine. Donor details come from another sample of the same person, matched by shared clones.

There are many counts of this clonotype. V gene TRBV7-2 combines with J gene TRBJ2-7; a possible D gene is TRBD2 (6 bases). CDR3 size: 14 residues. Between the trimmed V and J ends, which lost 3 bases and 0 bases, there was a span of 9 bases. Germline-derived CDR1 and CDR2 are SGHTA and FQGNSA. The CDR3 reads CASSFGTYSYEQYF. The CDR3 DNA is TGTGCCAGCAGCTTCGGGACTTACTCCTACGAGCAGTACTTC.

This clonotype was found many times. This chain connects TRBV29-1 to TRBJ1-1, with D unresolved. Germline V gives CDR1 SQVTM, CDR2 ANQGSEA. CDR3 length equals 13 residues. The ends were cut back, 2 bases at V and 4 bases at J, with 11 bases in the middle. CDR3 in amino acids: CSVESKLGTEAFF. The CDR3 region has the DNA TGCAGCGTTGAATCTAAGCTTGGCACTGAAGCTTTCTTT.

This clonotype was observed a few times. V gene TRBV7-8 combines with J gene TRBJ1-1; possibly TRBD1 for D (5 bases). This CDR3 has 13 residues. Germline-derived CDR1 and CDR2 are SGHVS and FQNEAQ. V gave up 6 bases and J gave up 4 bases, with 12 bases separating them. The CDR3 loop is CASRERGGTEAFF. In DNA, the CDR3 is TGTGCCAGCAGGGAAAGGGGAGGCACTGAAGCTTTCTTT. Full variable domain (remainder filled in from reference TRBV7-8 and TRBJ1-1): GAGVSQSPRYKVAKRGQDVALRCDPISGHVSLFWYQQALGQGPEFLTYFQNEAQLDKSGLPSDRFFAERPEGSVSTLKIQRTQQEDSAVYLCASRERGGTEAFFGQGTRLTVV.

The chain links TRBV5-1 to TRBJ2-5; 10 positions agree with TRBD1. Trimming took 4 bases from V and 5 from J; bases not matched to a gene: 17. Germline V gene sequence: CDR1 SGHRS, CDR2 YFSETQ. CDR3 length equals 18 residues. The CDR3 here is CASSGTGQGLALGETQYF. The CDR3 bases are TGCGCCAGCAGCGGGACGGGACAGGGGCTGGCCTTGGGGGAGACCCAGTACTTC.

This sequence joins TRBV6-2 or TRBV6-3 and TRBJ2-5, with 8 bases lining up with TRBD1. The length of the CDR3 is 16 residues. The germline gives CDR1 MNHEY, CDR2 SVGEGT. The J segment lost 5 bases and the V segment lost 2 bases, leaving 10 bases of the junction unmatched. CDR3 sequence: CASSYARGQATETQYF. For the CDR3, the DNA is TGTGCCAGCAGTTACGCCAGGGGACAGGCTACGGAGACCCAGTACTTC.

CDR3 protein: CASGAGRQGITEAFF. As DNA, the CDR3 is TGTGCCAGCGGTGCCGGCCGACAGGGGATTACTGAAGCTTTCTTT. The chain carries TRBV12-3 or TRBV12-4 and TRBJ1-1; 8 positions match TRBD1. There are 15 residues in the CDR3. V lost 8 bases to trimming and J lost 5 bases; unmatched junction nucleotides: 13.

The CDR3 region has the DNA TGTGCCAGCAGCCGGGACAGGGGAAGTGAAAAACTGTTTTTT. It codes for CASSRDRGSEKLFF. V and J are TRBV4-2 and TRBJ1-4; 10 positions match TRBD1. The CDR3 covers 14 residues. Germline V gene data show CDR1 as LGHNA and CDR2 as YNFKEQ. V was pared by 4 bases and J by 7 bases, with 3 bases of the junction left unmatched.

The CDR3, as DNA: TGTGCCAGCAGCTTATCCGGGACGGAAAAAGCTTTCTTT. Translation gives CASSLSGTEKAFF. The chain is built from TRBV7-9 and TRBJ1-1, with D possibly matching TRBD1 (5 bases). Germline assignment: CDR1 SEHNR and CDR2 FQNEAQ (reference sequence). CDR3 length: 13 residues. The V end was cut by 2 bases, the J end by 9 bases, with 13 bases between.

V and J are TRBV5-6 and TRBJ2-1, with D perhaps matching TRBD1 (5 bases). The germline CDR1 and CDR2 sequences are SGHDT and YYEEEE. The V end lost 0 bases, the J end lost 3 bases, and 16 bases lay between the germline ends. The CDR3 length is 17 residues. The CDR3 here is CASSLEGAGMVYNEQFF. The DNA for the CDR3 is TGTGCCAGCAGCTTGGAAGGTGCAGGGATGGTCTACAATGAGCAGTTCTTC.

This clonotype was found a few times. The chain has TRBV20-1 and TRBJ2-7; 8 nucleotides line up with TRBD2. The V segment lost 3 bases and the J segment 2 bases; nucleotides outside the gene matches: 3. Germline loops: CDR1 DFQATT, CDR2 SNEGSKA (reference sequence). CDR3 length equals 13 residues. CDR3 sequence (DNA): TGCAGTGCTAGGCCTAGCGGGCCCTACGAGCAGTACTTC. Translation: CSARPSGPYEQYF.

This clonotype was observed a handful of times. The V call is TRBV29-1, the J call TRBJ2-1; 10 bases are shared with TRBD2. Trimming took 7 bases from V and 5 from J; bases not matched to a gene: 8. The CDR3 sequence is 14 residues long. Germline V gives CDR1 SQVTM, CDR2 ANQGSEA. The CDR3 sequence: CSAGTSVRHNEQFF. DNA for the CDR3: TGCAGCGCCGGGACTAGCGTAAGGCACAATGAGCAGTTCTTC.

The rearrangement uses TRBV5-1 and TRBJ2-5, with no clear D. V was trimmed by 0 bases and J by 6 bases, leaving 9 bases between them. CDR1 is SGHRS, CDR2 YFSETQ, per germline. The CDR3 is 13 amino acids. DNA of the CDR3: TGCGCCAGCAGCTTGGAAGACGGGCAGACCCAGTACTTC. This gives the protein CASSLEDGQTQYF.

This sequence joins TRBV6-2 or TRBV6-3 and TRBJ1-5; D is perhaps TRBD1 (6 bases). Germline-derived CDR1 and CDR2 are MNHEY and SVGEGT. V shed 6 bases and J shed 4 bases, with 16 bases lying between them. CDR3 length equals 15 residues. This CDR3 reads CASRTAGQGNQPQHF. The CDR3 nucleotides are TGTGCCAGCAGAACGGCGGGGCAGGGGAATCAGCCCCAGCATTTT.

The chain couples TRBV18 to TRBJ1-4, with 9 bases identical to TRBD1. The CDR3 extends over 17 amino acids. The ends lost 0 bases at V and 5 bases at J; junction bases unmatched: 7. Germline V gives CDR1 KGHSH, CDR2 LQKENI. CDR3 loop: CASSPPLGQGFNEKLFF. The CDR3 region has the DNA TGTGCCAGCTCACCACCGCTGGGACAGGGCTTCAATGAAAAACTGTTTTTT.

This clonotype was counted many times. The J gene is TRBJ2-7, the V gene TRBV7-2; no clear D gene. CDR3 length: 12 residues. CDR1 and CDR2 from the germline V gene are SGHTA and FQGNSA. V lost 5 bases and J lost 2, with 7 bases in between. The DNA for the CDR3 is TGTGCCAGCAGCCCTACAACCTACGAGCAGTACTTC. Translation gives CASSPTTYEQYF.

CDR3 coding DNA: TGTGCCAGCAGCCCTGGGACTGTCGAGACCCAGTACTTC. Its translation is CASSPGTVETQYF. The rearrangement joins TRBV6-6 to TRBJ2-5, with D perhaps matching TRBD2 (6 bases). The CDR3 has 13 residues. V lost 6 bases and J lost 5, with 13 bases in between. Germline CDR1 and CDR2: MNHNY and SVGAGI (reference sequence).

This clonotype appeared a few times. V gene TRBV20-1 combines with J gene TRBJ1-6, with D uncertain. The ends were cut back, 3 bases at V and 8 bases at J, with 14 bases in the middle. The CDR3 consists of 14 residues. Germline V gene sequence: CDR1 DFQATT, CDR2 SNEGSKA (reference sequence). For the CDR3, the DNA is TGCAGTGCTAGCTCTATCTCCTGGGATTCACCCCTCCACTTT. This sequence encodes CSASSISWDSPLHF.

This clonotype was detected a few times. V usage is TRBV9 and J usage is TRBJ2-1, with 14 positions matching TRBD2. This CDR3 has 15 residues. Germline CDR1 reads SGDLS; CDR2 reads YYNGEE. The CDR3 region has the DNA TGTGCTCGGACTAGCGGGAGGATTGGGAACAATGAGCAGTTCTTC. Protein sequence: CARTSGRIGNNEQFF.